This T cell receptor (beta chain) was sequenced for a study of cytomegalovirus exposure and HLA in healthy donors. Study conclusions and caveats: Rare TCR sequences dominated, though some public TCRs recurred in many donors. Diagnosis of cytomegalovirus status made by the classifier reportedly showed high specificity and sensitivity.

About this clone: Its target is unknown.

Germline lookup yields CDR1 MGHRA and CDR2 YSYEKL. This CDR3 comprises 14 residues. The V end lost 1 base, the J end lost 3 bases, and 7 bases lay between the germline ends. The data were produced by immunoSEQ multiplex PCR, yet TCRdb's version contains in-frame clones alone and is incomplete. The data contain 150,000 or so clones, over 80% of them singletons. The chain is built from TRBV4-1 and TRBJ1-3; D not resolved. The specimen sequenced was PBMCs. The receptor's source is a woman younger than 45 in good health and CMV-seropositive. For the CDR3, the DNA is TGCGCCAGCAGCCAAGGTCAGATTGGAAACACCATATATTTT. This codes for CASSQGQIGNTIYF.